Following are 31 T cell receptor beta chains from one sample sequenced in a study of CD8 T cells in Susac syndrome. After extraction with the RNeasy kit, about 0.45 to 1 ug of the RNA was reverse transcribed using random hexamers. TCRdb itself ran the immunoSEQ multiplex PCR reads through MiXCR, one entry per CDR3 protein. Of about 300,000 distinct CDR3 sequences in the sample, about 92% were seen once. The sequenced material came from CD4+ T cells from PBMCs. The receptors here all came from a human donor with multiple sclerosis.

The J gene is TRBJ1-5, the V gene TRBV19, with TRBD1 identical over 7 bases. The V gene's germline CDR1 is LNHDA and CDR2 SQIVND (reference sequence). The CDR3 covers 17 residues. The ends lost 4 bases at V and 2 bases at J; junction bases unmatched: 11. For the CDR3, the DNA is TGTGCCAGTAGTACCCCATCCGACAGGGCCGGCAATCAGCCCCAGCATTTT. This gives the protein CASSTPSDRAGNQPQHF.

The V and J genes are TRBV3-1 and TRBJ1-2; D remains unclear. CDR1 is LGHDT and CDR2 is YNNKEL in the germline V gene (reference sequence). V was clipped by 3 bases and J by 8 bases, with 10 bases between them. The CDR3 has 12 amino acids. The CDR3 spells CASSHLGLGYTF. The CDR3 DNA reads TGTGCCAGCAGCCACCTTGGACTAGGCTACACCTTC.

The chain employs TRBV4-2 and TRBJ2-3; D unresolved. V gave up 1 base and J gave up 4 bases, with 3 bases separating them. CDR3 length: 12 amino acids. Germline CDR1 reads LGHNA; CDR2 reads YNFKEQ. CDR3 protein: CASSQGPDTQYF. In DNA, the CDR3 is TGTGCCAGCAGCCAAGGTCCAGATACGCAGTATTTT.

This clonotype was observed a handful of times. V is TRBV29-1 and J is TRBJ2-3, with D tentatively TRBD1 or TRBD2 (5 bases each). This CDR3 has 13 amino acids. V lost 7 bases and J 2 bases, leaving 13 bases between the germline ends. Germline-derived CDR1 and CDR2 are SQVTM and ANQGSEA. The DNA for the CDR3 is TGCAGCGGTGGGGGTAGCCCCACAGATACGCAGTATTTT. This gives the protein CSGGGSPTDTQYF.

The CDR3: CSASSALGTDTQYF. CDR3 coding DNA: TGCAGTGCTAGCTCCGCATTAGGCACAGATACGCAGTATTTT. The chain is built from TRBV20-1 and TRBJ2-3, with D unresolved. From germline, CDR1 is DFQATT and CDR2 SNEGSKA (reference sequence). Trimming shortened V by 3 bases and J by 1 base, and 11 bases separated the two germline ends. The CDR3 contains 14 residues.

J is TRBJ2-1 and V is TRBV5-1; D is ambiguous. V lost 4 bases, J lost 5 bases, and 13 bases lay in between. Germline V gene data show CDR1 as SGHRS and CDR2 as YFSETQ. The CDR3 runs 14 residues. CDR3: CASSPGAPNNEQFF. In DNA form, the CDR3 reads TGCGCCAGCAGCCCTGGAGCCCCTAACAATGAGCAGTTCTTC.

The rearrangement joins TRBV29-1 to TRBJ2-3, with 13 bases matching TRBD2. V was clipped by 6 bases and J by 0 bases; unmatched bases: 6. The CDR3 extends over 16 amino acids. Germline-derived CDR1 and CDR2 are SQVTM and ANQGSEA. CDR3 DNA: TGCAGCGTCCAAGGACTAGCGGGGGCTAGCACAGATACGCAGTATTTT. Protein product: CSVQGLAGASTDTQYF.

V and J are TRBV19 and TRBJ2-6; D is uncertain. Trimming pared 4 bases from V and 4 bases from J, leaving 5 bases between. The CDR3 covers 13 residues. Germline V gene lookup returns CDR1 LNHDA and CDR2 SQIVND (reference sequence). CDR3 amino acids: CASSTLGANVLTF. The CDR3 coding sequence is TGTGCCAGTAGTACCCTCGGGGCCAACGTCCTGACTTTC.

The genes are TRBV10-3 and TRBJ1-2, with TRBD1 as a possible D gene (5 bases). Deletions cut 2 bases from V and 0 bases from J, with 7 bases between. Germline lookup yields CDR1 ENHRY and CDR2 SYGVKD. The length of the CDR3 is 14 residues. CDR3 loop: CAISEGGSNYGYTF. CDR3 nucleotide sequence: TGTGCCATCAGTGAGGGGGGTTCTAACTATGGCTACACCTTC.

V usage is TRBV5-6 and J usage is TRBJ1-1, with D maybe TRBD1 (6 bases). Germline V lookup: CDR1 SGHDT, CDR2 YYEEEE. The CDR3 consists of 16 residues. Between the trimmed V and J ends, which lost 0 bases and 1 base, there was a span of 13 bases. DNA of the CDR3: TGTGCCAGCAGCTTGGGTACAGGGATAAGGAACACTGAAGCTTTCTTT. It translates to CASSLGTGIRNTEAFF.

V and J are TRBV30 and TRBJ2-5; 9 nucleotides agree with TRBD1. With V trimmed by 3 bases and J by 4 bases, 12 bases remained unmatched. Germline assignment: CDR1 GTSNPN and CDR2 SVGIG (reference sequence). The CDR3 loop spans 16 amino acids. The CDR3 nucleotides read TGTGCCTGGAGCCGACCGAGCACAGGGGGCGGAGAGACCCAGTACTTC. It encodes CAWSRPSTGGGETQYF.

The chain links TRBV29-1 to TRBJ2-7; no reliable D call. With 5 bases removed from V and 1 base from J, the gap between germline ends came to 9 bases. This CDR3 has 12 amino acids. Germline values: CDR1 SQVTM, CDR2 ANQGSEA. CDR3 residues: CSVRKASYEQYF. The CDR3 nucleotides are TGCAGCGTTAGGAAGGCTTCCTACGAGCAGTACTTC.

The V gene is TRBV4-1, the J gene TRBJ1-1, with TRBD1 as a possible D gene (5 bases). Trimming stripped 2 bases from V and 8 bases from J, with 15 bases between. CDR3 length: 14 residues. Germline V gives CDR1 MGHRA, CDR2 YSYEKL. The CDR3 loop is CASSQPRRGWEAFF. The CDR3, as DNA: TGCGCCAGCAGCCAACCCCGGCGGGGGTGGGAAGCTTTCTTT.

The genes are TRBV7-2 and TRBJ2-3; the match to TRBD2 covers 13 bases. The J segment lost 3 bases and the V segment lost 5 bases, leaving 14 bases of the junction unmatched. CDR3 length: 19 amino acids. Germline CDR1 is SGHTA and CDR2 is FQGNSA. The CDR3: CASSATSGRGKGVTDTQYF. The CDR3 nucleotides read TGTGCCAGCAGCGCTACTAGCGGGAGGGGCAAGGGGGTAACAGATACGCAGTATTTT.

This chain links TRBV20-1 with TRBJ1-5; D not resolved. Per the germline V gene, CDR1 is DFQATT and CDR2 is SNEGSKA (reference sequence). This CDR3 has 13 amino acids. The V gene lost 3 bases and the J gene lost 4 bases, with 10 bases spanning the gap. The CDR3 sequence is CSARRGVNQPQHF. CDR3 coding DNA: TGCAGTGCTAGGAGAGGAGTTAATCAGCCCCAGCATTTT.

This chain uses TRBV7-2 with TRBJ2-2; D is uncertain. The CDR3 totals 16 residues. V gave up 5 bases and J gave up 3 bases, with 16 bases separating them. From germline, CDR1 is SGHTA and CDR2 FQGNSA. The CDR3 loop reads CASSLQALGDTGELFF. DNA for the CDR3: TGTGCCAGCAGCCTCCAGGCCCTTGGGGACACCGGGGAGCTGTTTTTT.

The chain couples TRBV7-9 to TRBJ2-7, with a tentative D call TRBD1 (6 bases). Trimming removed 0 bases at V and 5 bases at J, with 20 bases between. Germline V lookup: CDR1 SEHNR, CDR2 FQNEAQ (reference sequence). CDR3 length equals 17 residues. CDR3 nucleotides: TGTGCCAGCAGCTTAGCGGCGTGGGCAGGGGTAATGAACGAGCAGTACTTC. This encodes CASSLAAWAGVMNEQYF.

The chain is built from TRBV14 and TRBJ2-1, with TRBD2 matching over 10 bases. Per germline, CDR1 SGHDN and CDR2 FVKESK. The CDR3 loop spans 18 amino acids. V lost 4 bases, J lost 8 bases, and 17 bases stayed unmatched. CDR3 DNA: TGTGCCAGCAGCCCATTTTTGAGAGCTAGCGGGAGTAGAGATGAGCAGTTCTTC. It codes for CASSPFLRASGSRDEQFF.

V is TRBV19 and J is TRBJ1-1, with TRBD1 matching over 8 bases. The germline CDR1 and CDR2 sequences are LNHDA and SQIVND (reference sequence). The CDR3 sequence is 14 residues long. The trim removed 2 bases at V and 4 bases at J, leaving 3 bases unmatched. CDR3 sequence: CASSIRQGTTEAFF. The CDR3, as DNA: TGTGCCAGTAGTATACGACAGGGGACCACTGAAGCTTTCTTT.

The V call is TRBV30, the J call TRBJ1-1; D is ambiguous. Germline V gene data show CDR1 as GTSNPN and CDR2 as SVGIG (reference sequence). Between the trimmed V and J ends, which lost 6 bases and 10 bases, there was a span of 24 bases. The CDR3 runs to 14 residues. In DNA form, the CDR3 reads TGTGCCTGTGAGGAGGGTCTCTCGGCTTCGGGAGCTTTCTTT. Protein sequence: CACEEGLSASGAFF. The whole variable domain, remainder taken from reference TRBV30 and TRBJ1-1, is SQTIHQWPATLVQPVGSPLSLECTVEGTSNPNLYWYRQAAGRGLQLLFYSVGIGQISSEVPQNLSASRPQDRQFILSSKKLLLSDSGFYLCACEEGLSASGAFFGQGTRLTVV.

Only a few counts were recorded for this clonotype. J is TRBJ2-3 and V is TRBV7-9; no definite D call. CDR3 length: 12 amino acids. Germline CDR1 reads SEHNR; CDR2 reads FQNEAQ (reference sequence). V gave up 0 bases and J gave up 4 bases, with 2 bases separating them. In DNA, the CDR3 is TGTGCCAGCAGCTTAGCATCAGATACGCAGTATTTT. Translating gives CASSLASDTQYF.

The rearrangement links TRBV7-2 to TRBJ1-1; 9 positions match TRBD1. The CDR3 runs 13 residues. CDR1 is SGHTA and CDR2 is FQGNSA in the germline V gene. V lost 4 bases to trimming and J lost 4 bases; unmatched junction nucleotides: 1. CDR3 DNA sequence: TGTGCCAGCAGCTCGGGACAGGGCACTGAAGCTTTCTTT. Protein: CASSSGQGTEAFF. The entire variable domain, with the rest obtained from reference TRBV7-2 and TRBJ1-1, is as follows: GAGVSQSPSNKVTEKGKDVELRCDPISGHTALYWYRQSLGQGLEFLIYFQGNSAPDKSGLPSDRFSAERTGGSVSTLTIQRTQQEDSAVYLCASSSGQGTEAFFGQGTRLTVV.

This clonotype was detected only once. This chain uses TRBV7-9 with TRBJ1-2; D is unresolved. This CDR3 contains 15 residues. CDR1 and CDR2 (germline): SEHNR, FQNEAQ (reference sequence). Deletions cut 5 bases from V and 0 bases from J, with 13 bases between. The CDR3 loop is CASSPRAQSNYGYTF. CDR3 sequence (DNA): TGTGCCAGCAGCCCCCGGGCACAGTCTAACTATGGCTACACCTTC.

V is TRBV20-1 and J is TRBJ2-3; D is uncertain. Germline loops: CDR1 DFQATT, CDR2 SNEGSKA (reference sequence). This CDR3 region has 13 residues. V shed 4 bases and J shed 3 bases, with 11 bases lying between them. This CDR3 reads CSAISELTDTQYF. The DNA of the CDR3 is TGCAGTGCTATATCAGAATTAACAGATACGCAGTATTTT.

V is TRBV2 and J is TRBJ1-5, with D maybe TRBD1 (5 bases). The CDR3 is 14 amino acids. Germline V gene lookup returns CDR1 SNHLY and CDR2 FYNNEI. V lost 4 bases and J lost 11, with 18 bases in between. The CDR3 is CASSGQGRLGAQHF. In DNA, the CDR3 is TGTGCCAGCAGTGGCCAGGGAAGGTTAGGGGCCCAGCATTTT.

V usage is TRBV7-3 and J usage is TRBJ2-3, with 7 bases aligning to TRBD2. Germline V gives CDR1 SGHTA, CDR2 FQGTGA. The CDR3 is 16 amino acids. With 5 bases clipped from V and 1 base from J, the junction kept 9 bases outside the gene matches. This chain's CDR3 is CASSIPSSGGTDTQYF. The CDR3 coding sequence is TGTGCCAGCAGCATTCCCTCTAGCGGCGGCACAGATACGCAGTATTTT. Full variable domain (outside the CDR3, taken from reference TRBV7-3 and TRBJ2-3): GAGVSQTPSNKVTEKGKYVELRCDPISGHTALYWYRQSLGQGPEFLIYFQGTGAADDSGLPNDRFFAVRPEGSVSTLKIQRTERGDSAVYLCASSIPSSGGTDTQYFGPGTRLTVL.

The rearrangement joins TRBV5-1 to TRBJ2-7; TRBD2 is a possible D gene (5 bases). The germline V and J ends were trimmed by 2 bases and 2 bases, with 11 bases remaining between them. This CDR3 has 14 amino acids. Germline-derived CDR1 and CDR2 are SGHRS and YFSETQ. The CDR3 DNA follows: TGCGCCAGCAGCTTCGAGAGCGGACCCTACGAGCAGTACTTC. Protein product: CASSFESGPYEQYF.

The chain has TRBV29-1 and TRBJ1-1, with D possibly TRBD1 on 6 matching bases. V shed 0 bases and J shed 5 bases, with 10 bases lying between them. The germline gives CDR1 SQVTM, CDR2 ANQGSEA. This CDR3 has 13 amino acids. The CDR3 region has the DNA TGCAGCGTTGAAGAACAGGGATATACTGAAGCTTTCTTT. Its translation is CSVEEQGYTEAFF.

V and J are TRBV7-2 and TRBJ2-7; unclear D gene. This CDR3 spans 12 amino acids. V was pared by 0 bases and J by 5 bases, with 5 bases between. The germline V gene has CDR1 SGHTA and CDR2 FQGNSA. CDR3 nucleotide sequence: TGTGCCAGCAGCTTAGCGCGCCACGAGCAGTACTTC. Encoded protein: CASSLARHEQYF.

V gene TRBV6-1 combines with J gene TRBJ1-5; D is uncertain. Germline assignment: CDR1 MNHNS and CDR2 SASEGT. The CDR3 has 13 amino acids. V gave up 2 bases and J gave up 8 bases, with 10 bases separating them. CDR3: CASSEIGREPQHF. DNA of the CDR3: TGTGCCAGCAGTGAAATTGGGAGGGAGCCCCAGCATTTT.

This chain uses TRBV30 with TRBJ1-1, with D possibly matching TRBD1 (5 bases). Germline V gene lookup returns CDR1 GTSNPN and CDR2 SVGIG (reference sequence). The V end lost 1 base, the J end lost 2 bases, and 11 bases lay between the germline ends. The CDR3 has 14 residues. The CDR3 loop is CAWSADITNTEAFF. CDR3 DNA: TGTGCCTGGAGTGCGGACATAACCAACACTGAAGCTTTCTTT.